These 8 T cell receptor beta chains were all obtained from the same sample, sequenced in a study of shared clonotypes between healthy human individuals (dated by TCRdb to 2018 to 2021). Library preparation employed the immunoSEQ multiplex PCR assay. Drawn from immuneACCESS, this table holds only the in-frame rearrangements with V and J called that TCRdb kept. Clones are partly lost; checked studies trace under half to an unresolved V gene and leave the rest unexplained. This sample holds roughly 380,000 clones; roughly 96% were observed only once. The ten largest clones capture about 0.32% of the sample. The sequenced material came from memory CD8+ T cells sorted from blood. The meaning of the sample's cell subset or site label: CD45RO+ cells pooled with CCR7-negative TemRA cells. These receptors were collected from a man younger than 40 in good health.

This rearrangement joins TRBV30 to TRBJ2-5, with TRBD1 identical over 10 bases. Germline loops: CDR1 GTSNPN, CDR2 SVGIG (reference sequence). CDR3 length: 13 amino acids. J gave up 6 bases and V 5 bases, and 6 bases lay outside the gene matches. The CDR3 sequence: CAWEGQGRKTQYF. As DNA, the CDR3 is TGTGCCTGGGAGGGACAGGGGAGGAAGACCCAGTACTTC.

The J gene is TRBJ1-2, the V gene TRBV18; perhaps TRBD1 as D (6 bases). Germline V lookup: CDR1 KGHSH, CDR2 LQKENI. Deletions cut 6 bases from V and 5 bases from J, with 22 bases between. The CDR3 is 16 residues long. CDR3 region: CASSANYRDGGYGYTF. The CDR3 nucleotides are TGTGCCAGCTCGGCTAACTACAGGGATGGGGGATATGGCTACACCTTC.

CDR3 sequence reads: CASSHRTGANEQFF. Written as DNA, the CDR3 is TGCGCCAGCAGCCACAGGACAGGGGCCAATGAGCAGTTCTTC. The gene calls are TRBV4-1 and TRBJ2-1; 9 bases align to TRBD1. The J segment lost 6 bases and the V segment lost 3 bases, leaving 3 bases of the junction unmatched. The CDR3 contains 14 residues. Germline CDR1 reads MGHRA; CDR2 reads YSYEKL.

The V and J genes are TRBV2 and TRBJ1-5; D unclear. With 5 bases removed from V and 0 bases from J, the gap between germline ends came to 5 bases. There are 13 residues in the CDR3. Germline V gene sequence: CDR1 SNHLY, CDR2 FYNNEI. CDR3 sequence reads: CASSLDSNQPQHF. CDR3 DNA sequence: TGTGCCAGCAGTCTCGATAGCAATCAGCCCCAGCATTTT. The full variable domain, with the rest looked up from reference TRBV2 and TRBJ1-5, is EPEVTQTPSHQVTQMGQEVILRCVPISNHLYFYWYRQILGQKVEFLVSFYNNEISEKSEIFDDQFSVERPDGSNFTLKIRSTKLEDSAMYFCASSLDSNQPQHFGDGTRLSIL.

This clone was counted a single time. The J gene is TRBJ1-3, the V gene TRBV5-6; a possible D gene is TRBD1 (6 bases). Between the trimmed V and J ends, which lost 0 bases and 4 bases, there was a span of 14 bases. The length of the CDR3 is 16 residues. The germline gives CDR1 SGHDT, CDR2 YYEEEE. As DNA, the CDR3 is TGTGCCAGCAGCTTGGCCCAACAGGGACCCGGAAACACCATATATTTT. Translation gives CASSLAQQGPGNTIYF.

The CDR3 loop reads CASSMVFQETQYF. CDR3 in DNA: TGTGCCAGTAGTATGGTCTTCCAAGAGACCCAGTACTTC. The rearrangement links TRBV19 to TRBJ2-5; D not certain. Germline assignment: CDR1 LNHDA and CDR2 SQIVND (reference sequence). The CDR3 is 13 amino acids. Trimming shortened V by 3 bases and J by 1 base, and 6 bases separated the two germline ends.

This chain joins TRBV4-1 and TRBJ2-3; D is perhaps TRBD1 or TRBD2 (6 bases each). The V end was cut by 4 bases, the J end by 2 bases, with 16 bases between. Germline V CDR1 and CDR2: MGHRA, YSYEKL. This CDR3 is 16 amino acids long. CDR3 loop: CASSRGRDWTTDTQYF. Here the CDR3 DNA reads TGCGCCAGCAGCCGGGGGCGGGACTGGACCACAGATACGCAGTATTTT.

The rearrangement joins TRBV5-1 to TRBJ1-1, with D hard to call. The V end lost 0 bases, the J end lost 5 bases, and 8 bases lay between the germline ends. The CDR3 runs to 13 residues. Germline V gives CDR1 SGHRS, CDR2 YFSETQ. The CDR3 DNA reads TGCGCCAGCAGCTTGGGAAGGGATACTGAAGCTTTCTTT. This translates into CASSLGRDTEAFF.